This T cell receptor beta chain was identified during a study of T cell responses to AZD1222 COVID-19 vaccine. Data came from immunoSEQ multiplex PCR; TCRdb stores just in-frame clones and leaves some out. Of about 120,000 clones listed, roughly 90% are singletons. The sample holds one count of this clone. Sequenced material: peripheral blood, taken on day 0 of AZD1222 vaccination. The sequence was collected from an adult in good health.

In DNA form, the CDR3 reads TGTGCCAGCAGCGCCCGGGACAGGGGCACAGATACGCAGTATTTT. Translating it yields CASSARDRGTDTQYF. The chain is built from TRBV25-1 and TRBJ2-3; the match to TRBD1 covers 9 bases. Germline V gene lookup returns CDR1 MGHDK and CDR2 SYGVNS. The trim removed 6 bases at V and 1 base at J, leaving 5 bases unmatched. The CDR3 runs to 15 residues.